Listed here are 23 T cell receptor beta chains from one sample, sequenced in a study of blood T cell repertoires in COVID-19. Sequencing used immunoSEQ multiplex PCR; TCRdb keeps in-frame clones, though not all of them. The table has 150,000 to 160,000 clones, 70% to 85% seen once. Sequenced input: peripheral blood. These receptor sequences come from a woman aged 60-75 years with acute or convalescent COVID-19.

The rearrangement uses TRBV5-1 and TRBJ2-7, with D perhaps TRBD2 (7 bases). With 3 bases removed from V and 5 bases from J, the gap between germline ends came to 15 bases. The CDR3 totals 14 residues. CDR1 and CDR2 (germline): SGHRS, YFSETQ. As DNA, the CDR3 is TGCGCCAGCAGCTGGCTAGGGGGGGCGAACGAGCAGTACTTC. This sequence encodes CASSWLGGANEQYF.

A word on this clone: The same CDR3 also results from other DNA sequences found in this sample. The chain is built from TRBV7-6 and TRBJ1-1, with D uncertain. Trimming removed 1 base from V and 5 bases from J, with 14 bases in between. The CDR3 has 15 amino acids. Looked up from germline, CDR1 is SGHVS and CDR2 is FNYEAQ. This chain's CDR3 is CASSLVAALGTEAFF. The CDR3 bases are TGTGCCAGCAGCTTAGTTGCTGCACTTGGTACTGAAGCTTTCTTT.

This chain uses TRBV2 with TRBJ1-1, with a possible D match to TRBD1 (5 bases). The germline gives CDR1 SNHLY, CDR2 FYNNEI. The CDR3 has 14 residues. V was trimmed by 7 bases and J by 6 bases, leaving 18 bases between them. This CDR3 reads CASNRNGRVSEAFF. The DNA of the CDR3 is TGTGCCAGCAACCGTAACGGCAGGGTCTCTGAAGCTTTCTTT.

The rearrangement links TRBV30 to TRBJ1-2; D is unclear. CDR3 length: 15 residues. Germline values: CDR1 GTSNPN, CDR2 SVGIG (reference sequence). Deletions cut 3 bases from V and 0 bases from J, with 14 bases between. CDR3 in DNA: TGTGCCTGGAGCCCCGGTATGAGTGCTAACTATGGCTACACCTTC. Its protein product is CAWSPGMSANYGYTF.

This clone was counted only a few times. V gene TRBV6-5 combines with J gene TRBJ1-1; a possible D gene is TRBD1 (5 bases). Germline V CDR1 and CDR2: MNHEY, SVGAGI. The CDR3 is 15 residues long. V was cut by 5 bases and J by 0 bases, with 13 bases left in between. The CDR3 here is CASSHRFSLNTEAFF. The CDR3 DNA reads TGTGCCAGCAGTCACAGGTTCTCCCTGAACACTGAAGCTTTCTTT.

The chain's CDR3 is CASSLEGVITEAFF. The CDR3 DNA sequence: TGCGCCAGCAGCTTGGAGGGGGTGATCACTGAAGCTTTCTTT. The chain is built from TRBV5-1 and TRBJ1-1; possible D gene TRBD1, 6 bases. The length of the CDR3 is 14 residues. V shed 0 bases and J shed 4 bases, with 10 bases lying between them. The germline gives CDR1 SGHRS, CDR2 YFSETQ.

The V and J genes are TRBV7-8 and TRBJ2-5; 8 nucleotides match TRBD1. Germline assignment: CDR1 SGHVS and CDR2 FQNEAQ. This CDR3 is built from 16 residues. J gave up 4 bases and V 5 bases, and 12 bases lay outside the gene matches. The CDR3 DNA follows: TGTGCCAGCAGCCCCGGGACAGGACCCAGAGCAGAGACCCAGTACTTC. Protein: CASSPGTGPRAETQYF.

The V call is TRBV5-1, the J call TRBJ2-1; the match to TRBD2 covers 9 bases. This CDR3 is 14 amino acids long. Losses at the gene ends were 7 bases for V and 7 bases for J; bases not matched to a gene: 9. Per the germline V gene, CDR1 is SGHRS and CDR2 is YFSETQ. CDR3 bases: TGCGCCAGCGGAGCCGGGACTAGCTTTAATGAGCAGTTCTTC. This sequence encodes CASGAGTSFNEQFF.

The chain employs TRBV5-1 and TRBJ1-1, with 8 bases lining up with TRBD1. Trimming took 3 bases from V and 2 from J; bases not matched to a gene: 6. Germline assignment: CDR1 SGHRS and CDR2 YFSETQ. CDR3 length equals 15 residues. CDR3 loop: CASSSDRGKNTEAFF. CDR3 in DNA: TGCGCCAGCAGCTCTGACAGGGGCAAAAACACTGAAGCTTTCTTT.

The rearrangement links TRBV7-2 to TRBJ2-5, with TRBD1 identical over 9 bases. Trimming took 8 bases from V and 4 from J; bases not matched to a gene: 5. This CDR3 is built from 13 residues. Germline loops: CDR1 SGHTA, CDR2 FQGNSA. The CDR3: CASDRDRAETQYF. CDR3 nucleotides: TGTGCCAGCGACCGGGACAGGGCAGAGACCCAGTACTTC.

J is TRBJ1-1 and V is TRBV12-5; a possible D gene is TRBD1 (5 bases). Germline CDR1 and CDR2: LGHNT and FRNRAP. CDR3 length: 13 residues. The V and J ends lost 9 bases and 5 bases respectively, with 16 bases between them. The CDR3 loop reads CASGQGARTEAFF. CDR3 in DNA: TGTGCTAGCGGCCAAGGGGCTCGGACTGAAGCTTTCTTT.

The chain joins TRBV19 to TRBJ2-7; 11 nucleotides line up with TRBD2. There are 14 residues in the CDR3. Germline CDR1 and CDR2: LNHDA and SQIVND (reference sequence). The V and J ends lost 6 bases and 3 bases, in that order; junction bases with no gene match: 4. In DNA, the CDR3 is TGTGCCAGTAGCCTAGCGGGGGGACTCTACGAGCAGTACTTC. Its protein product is CASSLAGGLYEQYF. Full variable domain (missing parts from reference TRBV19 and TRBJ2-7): DGGITQSPKYLFRKEGQNVTLSCEQNLNHDAMYWYRQDPGQGLRLIYYSQIVNDFQKGDIAEGYSVSREKKESFPLTVTSAQKNPTAFYLCASSLAGGLYEQYFGPGTRLTVT.

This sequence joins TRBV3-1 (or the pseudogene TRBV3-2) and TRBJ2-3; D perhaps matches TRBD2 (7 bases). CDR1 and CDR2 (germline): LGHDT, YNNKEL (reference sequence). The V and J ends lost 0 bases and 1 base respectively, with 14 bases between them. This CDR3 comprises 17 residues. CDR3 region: CASSQEGGASGTDTQYF. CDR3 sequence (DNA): TGTGCCAGCAGCCAAGAAGGGGGGGCTAGCGGCACAGATACGCAGTATTTT.

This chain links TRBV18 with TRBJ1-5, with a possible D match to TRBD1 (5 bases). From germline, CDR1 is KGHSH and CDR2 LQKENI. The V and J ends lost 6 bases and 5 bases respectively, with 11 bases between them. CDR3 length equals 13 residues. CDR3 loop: CASSGGRDQPQHF. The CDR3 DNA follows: TGTGCCAGCTCGGGGGGTAGGGATCAGCCCCAGCATTTT. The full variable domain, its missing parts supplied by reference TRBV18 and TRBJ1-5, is NAGVMQNPRHLVRRRGQEARLRCSPMKGHSHVYWYRQLPEEGLKFMVYLQKENIIDESGMPKERFSAEFPKEGPSILRIQQVVRGDSAAYFCASSGGRDQPQHFGDGTRLSIL.

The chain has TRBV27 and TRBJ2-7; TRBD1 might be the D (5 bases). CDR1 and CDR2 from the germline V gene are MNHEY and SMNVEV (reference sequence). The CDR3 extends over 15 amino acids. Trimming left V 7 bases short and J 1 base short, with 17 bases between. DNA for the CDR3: TGTGCCAGCACCACCGCAAACAGGCTATCCTACGAGCAGTACTTC. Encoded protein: CASTTANRLSYEQYF.

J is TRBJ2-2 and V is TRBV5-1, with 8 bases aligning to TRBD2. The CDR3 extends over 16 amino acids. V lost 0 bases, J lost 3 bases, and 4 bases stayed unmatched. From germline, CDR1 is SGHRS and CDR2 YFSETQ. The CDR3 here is CASSLAGTRDTGELFF. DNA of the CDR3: TGCGCCAGCAGCTTGGCGGGGACTAGAGACACCGGGGAGCTGTTTTTT.

In DNA, the CDR3 is TGTGCCAGCAGGACCCTTCTAACAGGGGGCCGGGGCTACACCTTC. Its protein product is CASRTLLTGGRGYTF. The chain is built from TRBV2 and TRBJ1-2, with 9 bases lining up with TRBD1. The length of the CDR3 is 15 residues. The germline gives CDR1 SNHLY, CDR2 FYNNEI. Trimming at V came to 6 bases and at J to 8 bases, leaving 13 bases not matched to a gene.

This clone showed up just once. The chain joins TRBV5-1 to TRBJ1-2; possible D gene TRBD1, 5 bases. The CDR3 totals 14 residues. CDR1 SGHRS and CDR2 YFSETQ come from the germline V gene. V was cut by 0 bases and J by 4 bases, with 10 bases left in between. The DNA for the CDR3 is TGCGCCAGCAGCTTGGACGGGGGAGGCTATGGCTACACCTTC. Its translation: CASSLDGGGYGYTF.

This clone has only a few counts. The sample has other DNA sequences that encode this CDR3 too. This CDR3 reads CASIKGAGGQPQHF. Here the CDR3 DNA reads TGTGCCAGTATAAAAGGGGCAGGGGGTCAGCCCCAGCATTTT. The V gene is TRBV19, the J gene TRBJ1-5; 7 bases are a match to TRBD1. Germline V lookup: CDR1 LNHDA, CDR2 SQIVND (reference sequence). The V and J ends lost 7 bases and 6 bases, in that order; junction bases with no gene match: 9. The length of the CDR3 is 14 residues. Drawing the rest from reference TRBV19 and TRBJ1-5, the complete variable domain is DGGITQSPKYLFRKEGQNVTLSCEQNLNHDAMYWYRQDPGQGLRLIYYSQIVNDFQKGDIAEGYSVSREKKESFPLTVTSAQKNPTAFYLCASIKGAGGQPQHFGDGTRLSIL.

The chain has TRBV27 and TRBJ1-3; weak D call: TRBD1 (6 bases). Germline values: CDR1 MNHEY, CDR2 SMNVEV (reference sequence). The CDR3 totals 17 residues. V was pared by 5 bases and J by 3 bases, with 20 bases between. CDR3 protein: CASSPVGGGRYGNTIYF. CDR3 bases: TGTGCCAGCAGTCCCGTCGGGGGGGGCAGGTATGGAAACACCATATATTTT.

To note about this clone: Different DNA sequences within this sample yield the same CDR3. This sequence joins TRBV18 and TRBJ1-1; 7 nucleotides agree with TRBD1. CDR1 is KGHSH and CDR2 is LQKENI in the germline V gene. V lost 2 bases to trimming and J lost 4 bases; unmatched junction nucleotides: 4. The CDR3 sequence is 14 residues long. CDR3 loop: CASSPGQGGTEAFF. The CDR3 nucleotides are TGTGCCAGCTCACCAGGGCAGGGGGGCACTGAAGCTTTCTTT.

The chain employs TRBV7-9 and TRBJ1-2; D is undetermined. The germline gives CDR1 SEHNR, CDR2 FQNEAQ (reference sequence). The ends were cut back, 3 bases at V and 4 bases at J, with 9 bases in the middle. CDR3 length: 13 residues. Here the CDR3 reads CASSFRDLYGYTF. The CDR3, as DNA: TGTGCCAGCAGCTTTCGGGATCTCTATGGCTACACCTTC.

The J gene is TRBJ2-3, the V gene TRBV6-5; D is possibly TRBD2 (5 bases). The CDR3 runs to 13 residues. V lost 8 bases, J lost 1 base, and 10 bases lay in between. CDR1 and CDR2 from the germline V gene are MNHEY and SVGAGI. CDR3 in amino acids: CASGRLGTDTQYF. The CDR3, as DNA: TGTGCCAGCGGGAGACTCGGCACAGATACGCAGTATTTT.